A single sample gave rise to the 22 T cell receptor beta chains below, sequenced in a study of T-cell reconstitution after alpha-beta-depleted transplantation in children. This sample's TCRbeta library carried unique molecular identifier barcodes. Each CDR3 protein gets one entry after TCRdb re-called the PCR reads with MiXCR. This table has approximately 350,000 distinct CDR3 sequences, around a tenth appearing once. Sequencing was performed on PBMCs from the stem cell graft donor, taken from the stem cell graft. The receptors were sampled from a human donor who donated a stem cell graft to a child with acute lymphoblastic leukemia.

V is TRBV9 and J is TRBJ1-1; D gene uncertain. Trimming pared 5 bases from V and 3 bases from J, leaving 5 bases between. The CDR3 is 11 residues long. Germline CDR1 reads SGDLS; CDR2 reads YYNGEE. CDR3 in DNA: TGTGCCAGCAGTAAAGACACTGAAGCTTTCTTT. Translation gives CASSKDTEAFF.

V usage is TRBV19 and J usage is TRBJ2-2, with a possible D match to TRBD1 (6 bases). The V and J ends lost 3 bases and 5 bases respectively, with 16 bases between them. Germline V gene lookup returns CDR1 LNHDA and CDR2 SQIVND (reference sequence). The CDR3 loop spans 16 amino acids. The CDR3 reads CASSMKTGMWTGELFF. CDR3 nucleotides: TGTGCCAGTAGTATGAAAACAGGGATGTGGACCGGGGAGCTGTTTTTT.

The genes are TRBV15 and TRBJ1-6, with D unresolved. Germline V gene sequence: CDR1 LNHNV, CDR2 YYDKDF (reference sequence). The CDR3 consists of 15 residues. Deletions cut 0 bases from V and 9 bases from J, with 12 bases between. The chain's CDR3 is CATSRDLSGGSPLHF. In DNA form, the CDR3 reads TGTGCCACCAGCAGAGATCTGTCAGGAGGTTCACCCCTCCACTTT.

The rearrangement joins TRBV15 to TRBJ2-7; D is possibly TRBD2 (5 bases). With 3 bases removed from V and 0 bases from J, the gap between germline ends came to 9 bases. Germline lookup yields CDR1 LNHNV and CDR2 YYDKDF (reference sequence). The CDR3 sequence is 14 residues long. The CDR3 nucleotides read TGTGCCACCAGCAGGGAGCGGTTCTCCTACGAGCAGTACTTC. It codes for CATSRERFSYEQYF.

This clonotype has only a few counts. This rearrangement joins TRBV5-1 to TRBJ2-1; 10 bases align to TRBD2. This CDR3 contains 15 residues. The V and J ends lost 7 bases and 5 bases, in that order; junction bases with no gene match: 9. Per the germline V gene, CDR1 is SGHRS and CDR2 is YFSETQ. CDR3 in amino acids: CASRMGLAPNNEQFF. The CDR3 coding sequence is TGCGCCAGCCGCATGGGACTAGCGCCCAACAATGAGCAGTTCTTC.

This chain joins TRBV11-1 and TRBJ2-3, with 11 nucleotides matching TRBD2. In germline, CDR1 is SGHAT, CDR2 FQDESV (reference sequence). V lost 5 bases and J lost 5; bases outside the gene matches: 15. This CDR3 is 18 amino acids long. This CDR3 reads CASSPPLYSGRAIDTQYF. The CDR3, as DNA: TGTGCCAGCAGCCCACCCCTCTATAGCGGGAGGGCCATAGATACGCAGTATTTT.

The V gene is TRBV11-2, the J gene TRBJ2-4; 8 positions agree with TRBD2. J was trimmed by 6 bases and V by 1 base; bases with no gene match: 11. This CDR3 is built from 17 residues. CDR1 and CDR2 from the germline V gene are SGHAT and FQNNGV. The CDR3 reads CASSLVPAGATGNIQYF. The CDR3 DNA reads TGTGCCAGCAGCTTAGTCCCAGCGGGAGCCACGGGAAACATTCAGTACTTC. Using reference TRBV11-2 and TRBJ2-4 for the parts outside the CDR3, the full variable domain is EAGVAQSPRYKIIEKRQSVAFWCNPISGHATLYWYQQILGQGPKLLIQFQNNGVVDDSQLPKDRFSAERLKGVDSTLKIQPAKLEDSAVYLCASSLVPAGATGNIQYFGAGTRLSVL.

The sample holds many counts of this clonotype. V gene TRBV5-6 combines with J gene TRBJ2-4, with D unclear. V shed 3 bases and J shed 12 bases, with 10 bases lying between them. The germline V gene encodes CDR1 SGHDT and CDR2 YYEEEE. The CDR3 has 11 amino acids. In DNA form, the CDR3 reads TGTGCCAGCAGCTCGGATGGGCCTCAGTACTTC. Its protein is CASSSDGPQYF.

This chain links TRBV7-1 with TRBJ2-7, with D possibly being TRBD2 (6 bases). TRBV7-1 counts as an open reading frame of uncertain function. The CDR3 totals 14 residues. The V gene lost 4 bases and the J gene lost 5 bases, with 15 bases spanning the gap. The CDR3 spells CASSFSGGFDEQYF. The CDR3, as DNA: TGTGCCAGCAGCTTCAGCGGAGGGTTCGACGAGCAGTACTTC.

CDR3 bases: TGTGCCAGCACCCCTAGGCTAGCGGGACCAACCGGGGAGCTGTTTTTT. This codes for CASTPRLAGPTGELFF. The chain carries TRBV12-3 or TRBV12-4 and TRBJ2-2; 9 bases fit TRBD2. The CDR3 covers 16 residues. The ends lost 7 bases at V and 5 bases at J; junction bases unmatched: 11.

The chain has TRBV5-6 and TRBJ2-7, with 8 bases matching TRBD1. The CDR3 has 20 amino acids. The V segment lost 4 bases and the J segment 4 bases; nucleotides outside the gene matches: 25. CDR1 is SGHDT and CDR2 is YYEEEE in the germline V gene. The CDR3 region is CASSRERRQQGEEVPYEQYF. CDR3 bases: TGTGCCAGCAGCAGAGAGCGGAGGCAACAGGGGGAAGAAGTTCCGTACGAGCAGTACTTC.

This chain uses TRBV4-2 with TRBJ2-3, with D possibly TRBD2 on 7 matching bases. Germline V gene lookup returns CDR1 LGHNA and CDR2 YNFKEQ. The CDR3 is 15 amino acids. Trimming cost V 2 bases and J 6 bases, with 15 bases left between them. CDR3 sequence: CASSQNTRGGDTQYF. The CDR3 nucleotides are TGTGCCAGCAGCCAAAATACAAGGGGGGGGGATACGCAGTATTTT.

This clonotype was seen repeatedly, ten times or more. The V gene is TRBV20-1, the J gene TRBJ1-2, with 7 bases identical to TRBD1. V lost 4 bases and J lost 4; bases outside the gene matches: 3. The CDR3 is 12 amino acids. Looked up from germline, CDR1 is DFQATT and CDR2 is SNEGSKA (reference sequence). CDR3 DNA: TGCAGTGCTAACAGGGGAGCCTATGGCTACACCTTC. Residues: CSANRGAYGYTF.

CDR3 nucleotide sequence: TGTGCCAGCAGCGCCAGATCTAAGTACTCTGGGGCCAACGTCCTGACTTTC. Translation: CASSARSKYSGANVLTF. The chain joins TRBV4-2 to TRBJ2-6; no definite D call. The germline CDR1 and CDR2 sequences are LGHNA and YNFKEQ. Trimming left V 5 bases short and J 0 bases short, with 14 bases between. CDR3 length: 17 amino acids.

The V call is TRBV20-1, the J call TRBJ1-2; 9 nucleotides agree with TRBD1. This CDR3 contains 15 residues. CDR1 and CDR2 from the germline V gene are DFQATT and SNEGSKA (reference sequence). The V gene end was trimmed by 5 bases and the J gene end by 4 bases; junction bases not matched to a gene: 11. The chain's CDR3 is CSAERPGTGLYGYTF. CDR3 nucleotide sequence: TGCAGTGCTGAACGGCCCGGGACAGGGCTCTATGGCTACACCTTC.

Many counts were recorded for this clonotype. V usage is TRBV6-1 and J usage is TRBJ2-3; 8 bases fit TRBD1. The CDR3 sequence is 14 residues long. Germline lookup yields CDR1 MNHNS and CDR2 SASEGT. Trimming at V came to 7 bases and at J to 6 bases, leaving 9 bases not matched to a gene. CDR3 sequence (DNA): TGTGCCAGCACCGGTGGAACAGGGGGGGATACGCAGTATTTT. It encodes CASTGGTGGDTQYF.

This clonotype showed up just a few times. This sequence joins TRBV4-3 and TRBJ2-3, with D possibly being TRBD2 (5 bases). The length of the CDR3 is 16 residues. V gave up 0 bases and J gave up 0 bases, with 10 bases separating them. Looked up from germline, CDR1 is LGHNA and CDR2 is YSLEER. The CDR3: CASSQDPAVSTDTQYF. The CDR3 DNA sequence: TGCGCCAGCAGCCAAGACCCAGCGGTTAGCACAGATACGCAGTATTTT.

This clonotype appeared a few times. The rearrangement joins TRBV28 to TRBJ1-2, with 8 bases identical to TRBD1. Germline V gene sequence: CDR1 MDHEN, CDR2 SYDVKM. The length of the CDR3 is 15 residues. Germline trimming cut 3 bases from V and 6 bases from J; bases unmatched to any gene: 9. CDR3 sequence: CASSLYDRGGDGYTF. For the CDR3, the DNA is TGTGCCAGCAGTTTGTACGACAGGGGAGGCGATGGCTACACCTTC.

This clonotype has only a few counts. This chain joins TRBV6-5 and TRBJ2-3; 8 positions agree with TRBD1. Germline V gene data show CDR1 as MNHEY and CDR2 as SVGAGI. CDR3 length: 14 amino acids. Unmatched junction bases numbered 1, after V lost 2 bases and J lost 3 bases. CDR3 in amino acids: CASSYNRGTDTQYF. The CDR3 DNA reads TGTGCCAGCAGTTACAACAGGGGGACAGATACGCAGTATTTT.

This clonotype was detected only a few times. The rearrangement uses TRBV12-3 or TRBV12-4 and TRBJ1-2, with D possibly TRBD1 on 5 matching bases. V lost 1 base, J lost 4 bases, and 13 bases lay in between. The CDR3 extends over 15 amino acids. CDR3 sequence: CASSLGIGRGYGYTF. The CDR3 DNA reads as TGTGCCAGCAGTTTAGGTATAGGGAGGGGCTATGGCTACACCTTC.

This clonotype was detected only a few times. This chain connects TRBV12-3 or TRBV12-4 to TRBJ2-5; D unclear. V lost 5 bases and J lost 6, with 16 bases in between. The CDR3 contains 14 residues. CDR3 bases: TGTGCCAGCAGTCACGGTGGGGATCGAAAGACCCAGTACTTC. It is translated as CASSHGGDRKTQYF.

This clonotype was observed a few times. V usage is TRBV29-1 and J usage is TRBJ1-1; TRBD1 is a possible D gene (5 bases). V lost 7 bases to trimming and J lost 0 bases, with 12 bases between them. CDR1 is SQVTM and CDR2 is ANQGSEA in the germline V gene. The CDR3 runs 13 residues. The CDR3, as DNA: TGCAGCGGCACGACAGTCGTGAACACTGAAGCTTTCTTT. It encodes CSGTTVVNTEAFF.